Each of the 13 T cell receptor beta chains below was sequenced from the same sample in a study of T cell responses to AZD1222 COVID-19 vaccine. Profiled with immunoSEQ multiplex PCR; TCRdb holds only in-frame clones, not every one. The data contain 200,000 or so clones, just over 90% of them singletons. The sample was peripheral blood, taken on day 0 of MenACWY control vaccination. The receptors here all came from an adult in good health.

CDR3 protein: CASSQDFAGFYGYTF. In nucleotides, the CDR3 is TGTGCCAGCAGCCAGGATTTTGCGGGGTTCTATGGCTACACCTTC. The J gene is TRBJ1-2, the V gene TRBV4-2, with D uncertain. Looked up from germline, CDR1 is LGHNA and CDR2 is YNFKEQ. V lost 3 bases and J 4 bases, leaving 15 bases between the germline ends. CDR3 size: 15 residues.

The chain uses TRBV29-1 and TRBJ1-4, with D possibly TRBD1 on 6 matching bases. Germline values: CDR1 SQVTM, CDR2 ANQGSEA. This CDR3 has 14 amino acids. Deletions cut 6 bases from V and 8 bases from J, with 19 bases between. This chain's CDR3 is CSVSSGGPQEKLFF. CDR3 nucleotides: TGCAGCGTATCATCGGGGGGCCCTCAAGAAAAACTGTTTTTT.

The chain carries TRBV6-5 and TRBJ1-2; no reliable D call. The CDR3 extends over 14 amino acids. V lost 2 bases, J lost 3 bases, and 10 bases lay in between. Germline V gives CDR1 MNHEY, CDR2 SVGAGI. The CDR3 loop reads CASSYRGSYYGYTF. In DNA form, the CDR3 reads TGTGCCAGCAGTTACCGTGGCAGTTACTATGGCTACACCTTC.

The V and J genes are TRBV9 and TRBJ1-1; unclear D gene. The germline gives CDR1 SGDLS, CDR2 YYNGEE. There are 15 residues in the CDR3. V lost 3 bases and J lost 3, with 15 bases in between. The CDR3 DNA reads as TGTGCCAGCAGCGACCGGGGAGGGAGGGACACTGAAGCTTTCTTT. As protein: CASSDRGGRDTEAFF.

CDR3: CASSQDGQGVYGYTF. The CDR3 DNA sequence: TGTGCCAGCAGCCAAGATGGACAGGGGGTCTATGGCTACACCTTC. J is TRBJ1-2 and V is TRBV4-2; the match to TRBD1 covers 10 bases. V was clipped by 0 bases and J by 4 bases; unmatched bases: 2. Germline CDR1 is LGHNA and CDR2 is YNFKEQ. The CDR3 sequence is 15 residues long.

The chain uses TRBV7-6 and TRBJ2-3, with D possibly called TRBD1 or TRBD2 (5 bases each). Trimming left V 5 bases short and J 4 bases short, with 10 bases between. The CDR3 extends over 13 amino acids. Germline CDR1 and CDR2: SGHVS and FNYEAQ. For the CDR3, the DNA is TGTGCCAGCAGCCCCCGGGGCCCAGATACGCAGTATTTT. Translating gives CASSPRGPDTQYF.

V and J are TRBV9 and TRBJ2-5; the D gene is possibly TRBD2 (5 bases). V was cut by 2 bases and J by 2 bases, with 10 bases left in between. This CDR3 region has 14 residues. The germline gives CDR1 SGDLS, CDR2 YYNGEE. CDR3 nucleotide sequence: TGTGCCAGCAGCGTCAGGAGCGGACAAGAGACCCAGTACTTC. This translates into CASSVRSGQETQYF.

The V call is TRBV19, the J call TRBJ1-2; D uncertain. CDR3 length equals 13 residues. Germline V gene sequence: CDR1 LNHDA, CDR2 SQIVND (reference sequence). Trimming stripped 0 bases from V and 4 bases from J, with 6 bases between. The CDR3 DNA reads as TGTGCCAGTAGTATAGATCACTCCTATGGCTACACCTTC. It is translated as CASSIDHSYGYTF. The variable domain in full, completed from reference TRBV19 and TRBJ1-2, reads DGGITQSPKYLFRKEGQNVTLSCEQNLNHDAMYWYRQDPGQGLRLIYYSQIVNDFQKGDIAEGYSVSREKKESFPLTVTSAQKNPTAFYLCASSIDHSYGYTFGSGTRLTVV.

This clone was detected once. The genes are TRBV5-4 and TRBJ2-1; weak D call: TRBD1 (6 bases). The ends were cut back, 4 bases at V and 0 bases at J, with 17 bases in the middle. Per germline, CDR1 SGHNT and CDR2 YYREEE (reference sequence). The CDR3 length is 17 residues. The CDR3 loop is CASSTLSGTHSYNEQFF. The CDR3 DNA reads TGTGCCAGCAGCACTCTTTCCGGGACACACTCCTACAATGAGCAGTTCTTC.

CDR3 nucleotide sequence: TGTGCCAGCAGTGTCCCCTGGGGGAGCAATCAGCCCCAGCATTTT. The encoded protein is CASSVPWGSNQPQHF. The genes are TRBV28 and TRBJ1-5; D perhaps matches TRBD1 (5 bases). This CDR3 region has 15 residues. Looked up from germline, CDR1 is MDHEN and CDR2 is SYDVKM. Trimming took off 5 bases at V and 1 base at J, with 12 bases between the two ends.

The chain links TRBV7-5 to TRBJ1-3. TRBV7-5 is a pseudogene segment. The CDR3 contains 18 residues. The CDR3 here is CVRSLARIWAIGGNTIYF. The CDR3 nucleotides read TGTGTCAGAAGCTTAGCGCGTATTTGGGCTATCGGGGGAAACACCATATATTTT.

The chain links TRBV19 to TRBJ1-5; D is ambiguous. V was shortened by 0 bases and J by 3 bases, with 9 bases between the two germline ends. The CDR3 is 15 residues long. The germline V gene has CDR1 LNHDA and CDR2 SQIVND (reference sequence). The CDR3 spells CASSIDRRLNQPQHF. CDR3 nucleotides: TGTGCCAGTAGTATAGATCGCAGGCTCAATCAGCCCCAGCATTTT.

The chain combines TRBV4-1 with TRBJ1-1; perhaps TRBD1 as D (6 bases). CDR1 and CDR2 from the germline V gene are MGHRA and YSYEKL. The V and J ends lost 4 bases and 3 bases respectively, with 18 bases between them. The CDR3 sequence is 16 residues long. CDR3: CASSLQGTWADTEAFF. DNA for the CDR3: TGCGCCAGCAGCCTACAGGGAACCTGGGCGGACACTGAAGCTTTCTTT.